This TCR beta chain was retrieved from a study of CD4 T cells in relation to SARS-CoV-2 and coronaviruses. About the research overall: The negative reference was HIV-1 Nef peptide pool or peptide-free culture.

Germline trimming cut 3 bases from V and 0 bases from J; bases unmatched to any gene: 4. The CDR3 covers 17 residues. Looked up from germline, CDR1 is SGHAT and CDR2 is FQNNGV. The method was immunoSEQ multiplex PCR; TCRdb's version includes in-frame clones alone and lacks a portion of them. The data show 21,000 or so clones, approximately 82% seen once. A note on this clone: What it recognizes is unknown.

Before the COVID-19 pandemic, during about 2011-2019, CD4+ T cells were taken from unexposed donors. CD4+ T cells were isolated from the cells after around 9 days of culture. Unexposed-donor CD4+ T cells were probed with SARS-CoV-2 S/N and four cold-coronavirus spikes, cells permitting. The TCR sequence derives from a human donor in good health. The rearrangement uses TRBV11-2 and TRBJ2-1; TRBD2 agrees at 11 bases. The sample was CD4+ T cells from PBMCs, cultured in vitro. CDR3 nucleotides: TGTGCCAGCAGCTTGTATACTAGCGGGAGCTCCTACAATGAGCAGTTCTTC. Its translation is CASSLYTSGSSYNEQFF.